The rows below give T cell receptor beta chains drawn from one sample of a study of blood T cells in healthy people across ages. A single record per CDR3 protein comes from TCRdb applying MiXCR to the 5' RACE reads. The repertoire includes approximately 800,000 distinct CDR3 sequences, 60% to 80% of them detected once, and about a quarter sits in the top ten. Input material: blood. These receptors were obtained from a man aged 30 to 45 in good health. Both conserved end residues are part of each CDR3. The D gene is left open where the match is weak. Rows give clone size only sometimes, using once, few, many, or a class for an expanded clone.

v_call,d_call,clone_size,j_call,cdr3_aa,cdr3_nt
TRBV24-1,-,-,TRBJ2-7,CATSGVASYEQYF,TGTGCCACCAGTGGGGTCGCCTCCTACGAGCAGTACTTC
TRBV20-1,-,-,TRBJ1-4,CSARDRAYRRIEKLFF,TGCAGTGCTAGAGATAGGGCCTACAGGAGGATTGAAAAACTGTTTTTT
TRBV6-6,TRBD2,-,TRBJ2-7,CASSYSAGGRYEQYF,TGTGCCAGCAGTTACTCAGCGGGGGGGCGATACGAGCAGTACTTC
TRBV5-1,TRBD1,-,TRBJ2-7,CASSLGQGHYGQYF,TGCGCCAGCAGCTTAGGACAGGGGCACTACGGGCAGTACTTC
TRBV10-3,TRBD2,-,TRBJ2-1,CAISSRTSGGGKEQFF,TGTGCCATCAGTTCCCGGACTAGCGGGGGGGGGAAGGAGCAGTTCTTC
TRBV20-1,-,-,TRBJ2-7,CSARDPVGPSEQYF,TGCAGTGCTAGAGATCCCGTGGGGCCGAGCGAGCAGTACTTC
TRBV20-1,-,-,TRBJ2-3,CSANWDTQYF,TGCAGTGCTAACTGGGATACGCAGTATTTT
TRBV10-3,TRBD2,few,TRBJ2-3,CATSGGLAGGQDTQYF,TGTGCCACCTCCGGGGGACTAGCGGGGGGGCAGGATACGCAGTATTTT
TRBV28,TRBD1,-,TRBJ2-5,CASHPGQGESQETQYF,TGTGCCAGCCACCCAGGACAGGGGGAATCACAAGAGACCCAGTACTTC
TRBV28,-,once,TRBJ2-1,CASSGPVNEQFF,TGTGCCAGCAGTGGACCGGTAAATGAGCAGTTCTTC
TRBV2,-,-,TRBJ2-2,CASSEGGANTGELFF,TGTGCCAGCAGTGAAGGGGGGGCGAACACCGGGGAGCTGTTTTTT
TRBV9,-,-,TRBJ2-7,CASSVTGGSYEQYF,TGTGCCAGCAGCGTCACCGGCGGCTCCTACGAGCAGTACTTC
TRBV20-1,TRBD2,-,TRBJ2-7,CSARSGRAYEQYF,TGCAGTGCTCGTAGCGGGAGGGCCTACGAGCAGTACTTC
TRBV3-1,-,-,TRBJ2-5,CASSQDSNMKTQYF,TGTGCCAGCAGCCAAGACAGCAATATGAAGACCCAGTACTTC
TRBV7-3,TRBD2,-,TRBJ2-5,CASSPGTSGGAFETQYF,TGTGCCAGCAGCCCTGGGACTAGCGGGGGGGCCTTCGAGACCCAGTACTTC
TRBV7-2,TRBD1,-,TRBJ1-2,CASSLVGQGAGGYTF,TGTGCCAGCAGCTTAGTCGGCCAGGGGGCGGGCGGCTACACCTTC
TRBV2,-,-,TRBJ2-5,CASTGRVRAQETQYF,TGTGCCAGCACGGGTAGGGTCCGCGCCCAAGAGACCCAGTACTTC
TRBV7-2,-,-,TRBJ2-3,CASSLDTQAGSTDTQYF,TGTGCCAGCAGCTTAGATACCCAGGCTGGAAGCACAGATACGCAGTATTTT
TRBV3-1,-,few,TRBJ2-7,CASSQGAGDHEQYF,TGTGCCAGCAGCCAAGGTGCAGGGGACCACGAGCAGTACTTC
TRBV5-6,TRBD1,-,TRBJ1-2,CASIVGQGGHGYTF,TGTGCCAGCATAGTCGGACAGGGTGGCCATGGCTACACCTTC
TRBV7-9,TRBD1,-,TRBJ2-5,CASSPQGTGAKETQYF,TGTGCCAGCAGCCCACAAGGGACAGGCGCTAAAGAGACCCAGTACTTC
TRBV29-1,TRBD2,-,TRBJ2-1,CSVDPAGLYNEQFF,TGCAGCGTTGACCCAGCGGGGCTATACAATGAGCAGTTCTTC
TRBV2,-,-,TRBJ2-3,CASSRPTNTDTQYF,TGTGCCAGTTCAAGACCAACCAACACAGATACGCAGTATTTT
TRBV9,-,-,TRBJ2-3,CASSQFNAARDTQYF,TGTGCCAGCAGTCAATTTAATGCCGCCCGGGATACGCAGTATTTT
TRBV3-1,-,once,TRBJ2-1,CASSHLLAIEQFF,TGTGCCAGCAGCCACCTACTAGCAATCGAGCAGTTCTTC
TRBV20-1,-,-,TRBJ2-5,CSWMYQETQYF,TGCAGTTGGATGTACCAAGAGACCCAGTACTTC
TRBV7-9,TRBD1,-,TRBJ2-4,CASSFGDRGLENIQYF,TGTGCCAGCAGCTTTGGGGACAGGGGGCTGGAAAACATTCAGTACTTC
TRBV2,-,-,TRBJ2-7,CASSDRPYEQYF,TGTGCCAGCAGTGACAGACCCTACGAGCAGTACTTC
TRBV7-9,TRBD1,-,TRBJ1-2,CASSPMGTGTYGYTF,TGTGCCAGCAGCCCAATGGGGACAGGGACCTATGGCTACACCTTC
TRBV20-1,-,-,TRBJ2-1,CSAALWARNEQFF,TGCAGTGCTGCCCTCTGGGCGAGGAATGAGCAGTTCTTC
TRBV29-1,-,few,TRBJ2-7,CSFKAGGYEQYF,TGCAGCTTTAAAGCAGGGGGGTACGAGCAGTACTTC
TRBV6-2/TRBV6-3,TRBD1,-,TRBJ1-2,CATETGQGDDYTF,TGTGCCACCGAAACCGGACAGGGGGATGACTACACCTTC
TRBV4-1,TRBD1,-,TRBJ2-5,CASSHAGQGAGEQYF,TGCGCCAGCAGCCACGCCGGACAGGGGGCGGGGGAGCAGTACTTC
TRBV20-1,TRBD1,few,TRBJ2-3,CSAGPGQGWIDTQYF,TGCAGTGCTGGCCCGGGACAGGGTTGGATTGATACGCAGTATTTT
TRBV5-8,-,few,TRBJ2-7,CASSFVPYEQYF,TGTGCCAGCAGCTTCGTACCTTACGAGCAGTACTTC
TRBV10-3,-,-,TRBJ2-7,CATSRDMVLDEQYF,TGTGCCACCAGCAGGGACATGGTCTTAGACGAGCAGTACTTC
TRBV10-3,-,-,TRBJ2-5,CAIVRGDWQETQYF,TGTGCCATCGTCAGGGGAGATTGGCAAGAGACCCAGTACTTC
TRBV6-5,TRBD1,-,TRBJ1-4,CASSDRGLNEKLFF,TGTGCCAGCAGTGACAGGGGGCTGAATGAAAAACTGTTTTTT
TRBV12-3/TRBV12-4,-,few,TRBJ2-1,CASSLERDLYNEQFF,TGTGCCAGCAGTTTAGAGAGGGACCTCTACAATGAGCAGTTCTTC
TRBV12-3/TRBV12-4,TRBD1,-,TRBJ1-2,CASSFAYRGPLGYTF,TGTGCCAGCAGTTTCGCTTACAGGGGGCCTTTGGGCTACACCTTC
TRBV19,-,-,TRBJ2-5,CASSINRKETQYF,TGTGCCAGTAGTATTAATAGAAAAGAGACCCAGTACTTC
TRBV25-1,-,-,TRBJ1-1,CASSVRTEAFF,TGTGCCAGCAGTGTAAGAACTGAAGCTTTCTTT
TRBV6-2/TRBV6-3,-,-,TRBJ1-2,CASSYSWNNYGYTF,TGTGCCAGCAGTTACTCGTGGAATAACTATGGCTACACCTTC
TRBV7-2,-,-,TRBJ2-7,CASSCPGAGSYEQYF,TGTGCCAGCAGCTGCCCCGGAGCCGGCTCCTACGAGCAGTACTTC
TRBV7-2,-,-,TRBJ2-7,CASSLGGRRRSYEQYF,TGTGCCAGCAGTTTGGGGGGACGCCGACGTTCCTACGAGCAGTACTTC
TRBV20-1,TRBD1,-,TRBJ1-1,CSARRTGNMNTEAFF,TGCAGTGCTCGCAGGACAGGGAATATGAACACTGAAGCTTTCTTT
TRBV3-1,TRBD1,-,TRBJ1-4,CASSQTGTVSEKLFF,TGTGCCAGCAGCCAAACTGGGACAGTTAGCGAAAAACTGTTTTTT
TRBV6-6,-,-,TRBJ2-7,CAVEGQESYEQYF,TGTGCCGTCGAGGGCCAGGAGTCCTACGAGCAGTACTTC
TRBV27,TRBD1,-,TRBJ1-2,CASSSRTGAEGYTF,TGTGCCAGTAGTTCCCGGACAGGGGCGGAAGGCTACACCTTC
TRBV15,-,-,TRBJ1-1,CATSGNTEAFF,TGTGCCACGTCAGGGAACACTGAAGCTTTCTTT
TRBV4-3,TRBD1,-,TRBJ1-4,CASSQKDRVNEKLFF,TGCGCCAGCAGCCAGAAGGACAGGGTGAATGAAAAACTGTTTTTT
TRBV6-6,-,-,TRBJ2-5,CATSPGVKETQYF,TGTGCCACCTCACCCGGGGTAAAAGAGACCCAGTACTTC
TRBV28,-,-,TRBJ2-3,CASRGRILMNTDTQYF,TGTGCCAGCAGGGGGCGGATCTTAATGAACACAGATACGCAGTATTTT
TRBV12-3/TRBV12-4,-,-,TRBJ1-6,CASSLQRSPLHF,TGTGCCAGCAGTCTTCAACGTTCACCCCTCCACTTT
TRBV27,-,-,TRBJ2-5,CASSANRQETQYF,TGTGCCAGCAGTGCGAACAGACAAGAGACCCAGTACTTC